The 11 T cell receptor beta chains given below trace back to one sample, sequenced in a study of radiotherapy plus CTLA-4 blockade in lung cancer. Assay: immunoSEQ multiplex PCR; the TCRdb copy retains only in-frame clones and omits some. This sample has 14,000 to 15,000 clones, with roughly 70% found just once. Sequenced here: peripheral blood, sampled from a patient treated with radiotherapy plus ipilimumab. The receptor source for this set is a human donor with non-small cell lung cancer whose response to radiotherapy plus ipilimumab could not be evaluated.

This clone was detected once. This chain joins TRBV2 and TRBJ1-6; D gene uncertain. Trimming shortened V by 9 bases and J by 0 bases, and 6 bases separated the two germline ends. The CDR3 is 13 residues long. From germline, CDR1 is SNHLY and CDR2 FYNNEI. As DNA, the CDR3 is TGTGCCAGTGGGCTCTCCTATAATTCACCCCTCCACTTT. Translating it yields CASGLSYNSPLHF.

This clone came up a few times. CDR3 nucleotides: TGTGCCTGGAGTGCGGAGGCGGGGACACCCCTCCACTTT. This sequence encodes CAWSAEAGTPLHF. The V gene is TRBV30, the J gene TRBJ1-6; D remains ambiguous. The V gene lost 1 base and the J gene lost 11 bases, with 12 bases spanning the gap. The CDR3 has 13 amino acids. In germline, CDR1 is GTSNPN, CDR2 SVGIG (reference sequence).

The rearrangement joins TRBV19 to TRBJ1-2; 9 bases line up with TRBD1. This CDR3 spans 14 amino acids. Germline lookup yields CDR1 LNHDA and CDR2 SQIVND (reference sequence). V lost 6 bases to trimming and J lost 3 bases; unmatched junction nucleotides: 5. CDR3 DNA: TGTGCCAGTAGAAACAGGGGGCAGGACTATGGCTACACCTTC. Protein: CASRNRGQDYGYTF.

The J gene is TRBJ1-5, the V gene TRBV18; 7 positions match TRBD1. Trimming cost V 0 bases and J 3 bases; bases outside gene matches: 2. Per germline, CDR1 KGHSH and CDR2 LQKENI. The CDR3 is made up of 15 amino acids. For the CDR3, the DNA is TGTGCCAGCTCACCACCGGGGACAGTCAATCAGCCCCAGCATTTT. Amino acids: CASSPPGTVNQPQHF.

The CDR3 loop is CAIQMGLTGDYGYTF. The CDR3 coding sequence is TGTGCCATCCAGATGGGGTTAACAGGGGACTATGGCTACACCTTC. This chain links TRBV10-3 with TRBJ1-2; 7 bases line up with TRBD1. This CDR3 contains 15 residues. Germline V gene lookup returns CDR1 ENHRY and CDR2 SYGVKD. V lost 8 bases to trimming and J lost 3 bases; unmatched junction nucleotides: 12.

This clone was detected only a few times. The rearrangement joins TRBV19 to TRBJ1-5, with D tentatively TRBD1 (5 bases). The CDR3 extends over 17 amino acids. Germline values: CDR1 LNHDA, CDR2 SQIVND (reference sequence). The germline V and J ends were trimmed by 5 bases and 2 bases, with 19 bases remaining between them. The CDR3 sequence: CASSWGSGENGNQPQHF. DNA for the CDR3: TGTGCCAGTAGTTGGGGTTCGGGGGAAAATGGCAATCAGCCCCAGCATTTT.

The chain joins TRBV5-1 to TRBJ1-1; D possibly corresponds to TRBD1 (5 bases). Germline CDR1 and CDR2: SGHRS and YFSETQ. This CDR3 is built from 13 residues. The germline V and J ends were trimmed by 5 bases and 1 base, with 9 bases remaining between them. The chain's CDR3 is CASRATGNTEAFF. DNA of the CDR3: TGCGCCAGCAGGGCCACAGGGAACACTGAAGCTTTCTTT. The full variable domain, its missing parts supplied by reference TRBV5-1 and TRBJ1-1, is KAGVTQTPRYLIKTRGQQVTLSCSPISGHRSVSWYQQTPGQGLQFLFEYFSETQRNKGNFPGRFSGRQFSNSRSEMNVSTLELGDSALYLCASRATGNTEAFFGQGTRLTVV.

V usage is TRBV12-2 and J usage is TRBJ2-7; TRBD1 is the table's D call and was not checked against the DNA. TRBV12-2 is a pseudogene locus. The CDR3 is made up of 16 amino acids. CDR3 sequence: CASRLETASSPLRAVV. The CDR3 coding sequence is TGTGCAAGTCGCTTAGAGACAGCGTCTAGTCCCCTACGAGCCGTCGTC.

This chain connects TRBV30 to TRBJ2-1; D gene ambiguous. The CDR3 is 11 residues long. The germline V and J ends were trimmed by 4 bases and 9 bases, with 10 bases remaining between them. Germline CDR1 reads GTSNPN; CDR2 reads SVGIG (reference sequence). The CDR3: CAWKGGGEQFF. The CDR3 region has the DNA TGTGCCTGGAAAGGCGGCGGTGAGCAGTTCTTC.

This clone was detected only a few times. The CDR3 here is CASSLGTGGADTQYF. The CDR3 nucleotides read TGTGCCAGCAGCTTAGGGACAGGGGGCGCCGATACGCAGTATTTT. The chain employs TRBV7-9 and TRBJ2-3; 11 nucleotides agree with TRBD1. Germline V gene data show CDR1 as SEHNR and CDR2 as FQNEAQ (reference sequence). Unmatched junction bases numbered 3, after V lost 1 base and J lost 6 bases. This CDR3 spans 15 amino acids.

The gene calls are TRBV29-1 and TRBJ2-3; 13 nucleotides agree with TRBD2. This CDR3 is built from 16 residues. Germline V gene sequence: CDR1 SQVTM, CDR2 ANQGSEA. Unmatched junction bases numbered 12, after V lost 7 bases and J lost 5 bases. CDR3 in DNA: TGCAGCGCTAGTTTAGGACTAGCGGGGGCCATAGATACGCAGTATTTT. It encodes CSASLGLAGAIDTQYF.